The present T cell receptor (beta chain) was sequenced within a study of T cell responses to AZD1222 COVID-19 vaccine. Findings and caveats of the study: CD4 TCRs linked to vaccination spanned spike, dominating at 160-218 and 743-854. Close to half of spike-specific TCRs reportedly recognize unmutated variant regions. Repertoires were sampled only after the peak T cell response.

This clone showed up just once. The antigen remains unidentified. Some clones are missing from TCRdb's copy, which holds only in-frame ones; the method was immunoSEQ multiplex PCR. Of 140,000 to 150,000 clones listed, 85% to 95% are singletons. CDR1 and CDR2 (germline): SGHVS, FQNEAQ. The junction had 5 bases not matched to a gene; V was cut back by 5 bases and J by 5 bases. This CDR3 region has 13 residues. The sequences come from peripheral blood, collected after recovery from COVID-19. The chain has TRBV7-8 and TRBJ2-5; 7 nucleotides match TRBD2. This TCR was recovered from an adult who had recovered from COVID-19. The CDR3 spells CASSPGGIETQYF. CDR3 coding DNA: TGTGCCAGCAGCCCCGGGGGGATCGAGACCCAGTACTTC.